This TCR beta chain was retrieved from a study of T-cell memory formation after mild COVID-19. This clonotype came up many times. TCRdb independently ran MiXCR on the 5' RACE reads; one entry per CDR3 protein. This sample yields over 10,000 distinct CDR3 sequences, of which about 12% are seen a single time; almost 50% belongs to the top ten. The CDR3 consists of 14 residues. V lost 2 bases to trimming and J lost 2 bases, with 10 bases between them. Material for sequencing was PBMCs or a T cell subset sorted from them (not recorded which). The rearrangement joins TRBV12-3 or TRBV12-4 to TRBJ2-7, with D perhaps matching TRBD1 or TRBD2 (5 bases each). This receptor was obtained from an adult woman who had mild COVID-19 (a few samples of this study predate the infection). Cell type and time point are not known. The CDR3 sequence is CASSLPGRPYEQYF. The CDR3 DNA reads TGTGCCAGCAGTTTACCGGGACGCCCCTACGAGCAGTACTTC.